This entry lists 2 T cell receptor beta chains sequenced from one sample in a study of T cell responses to AZD1222 COVID-19 vaccine. Libraries were prepared by immunoSEQ multiplex PCR; TCRdb keeps only in-frame clonotypes and omits some of them. The sample contains 110,000 to 150,000 clones, 90% to 95% of which appear only once. Material: peripheral blood, obtained after recovery from COVID-19. The receptors were gathered from an adult who had recovered from COVID-19.

This chain connects TRBV5-1 to TRBJ2-1; 10 bases match TRBD2. This CDR3 is 15 amino acids long. Germline trimming cut 2 bases from V and 10 bases from J; bases unmatched to any gene: 9. The germline gives CDR1 SGHRS, CDR2 YFSETQ. CDR3 in amino acids: CASSFWLAGEDEQFF. The CDR3 DNA is TGCGCCAGCAGCTTTTGGCTAGCGGGGGAAGACGAGCAGTTCTTC.

This chain links TRBV10-3 with TRBJ1-1, with D possibly TRBD1 on 5 matching bases. The ends were cut back, 8 bases at V and 0 bases at J, with 10 bases in the middle. The CDR3 totals 13 residues. Germline CDR1 and CDR2: ENHRY and SYGVKD. DNA for the CDR3: TGTGCCATCTCTCAGGGAATGAACACTGAAGCTTTCTTT. This encodes CAISQGMNTEAFF.